This T cell receptor beta chain was profiled in a study of beta chain features in type 1 diabetes. Overall study context: Cell yields, gender and age were similar in healthy donors and patients.

This clone was seen a handful of times. What it binds is not known. This sample includes further DNA sequences coding for the same CDR3. Study-level points and caveats: PCR might pick shorter templates more often, in the same way for patients and controls. In every one of the four CD4+ subsets, TCRB CDR3s were moderately but significantly shorter in Type 1 diabetes patients.

The CDR3 extends over 12 amino acids. Trimming shortened V by 0 bases and J by 4 bases, and 3 bases separated the two germline ends. Germline CDR1 and CDR2: SGDLS and YYNGEE. The isolated RNA, all of it, was reverse transcribed, so expressed TCRB transcripts were what got sequenced. The table came from immunoSEQ multiplex PCR; TCRdb's copy has only in-frame clones and leaves some out. This table has nearly 700,000 clones, roughly 12% appearing once. Sequences were obtained from naive CD4+ T cells from blood. The gene calls are TRBV9 and TRBJ2-3; D is uncertain. The origin of this receptor is a young man with type 1 diabetes. The CDR3 sequence: CASSVAADTQYF. CDR3 in DNA: TGTGCCAGCAGCGTAGCCGCAGATACGCAGTATTTT.